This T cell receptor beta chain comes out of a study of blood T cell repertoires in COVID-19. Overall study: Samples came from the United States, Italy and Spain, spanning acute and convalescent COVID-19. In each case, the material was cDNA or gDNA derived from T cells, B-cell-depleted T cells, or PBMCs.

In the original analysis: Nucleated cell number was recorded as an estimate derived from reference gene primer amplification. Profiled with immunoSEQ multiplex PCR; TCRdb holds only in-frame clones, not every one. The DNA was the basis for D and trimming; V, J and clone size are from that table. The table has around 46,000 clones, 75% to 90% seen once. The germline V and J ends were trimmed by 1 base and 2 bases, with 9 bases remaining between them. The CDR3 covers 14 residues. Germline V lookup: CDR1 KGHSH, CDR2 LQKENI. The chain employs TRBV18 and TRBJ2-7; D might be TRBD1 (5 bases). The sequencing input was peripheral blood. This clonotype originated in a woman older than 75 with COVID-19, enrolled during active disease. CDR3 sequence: CASSPLDTTYEQYF. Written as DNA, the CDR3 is TGTGCCAGCTCACCACTGGACACCACCTACGAGCAGTACTTC.